Here is one TCR beta chain with its context. Its target is unknown. The CDR3 has 15 residues. From germline, CDR1 is PRHDT and CDR2 FYEKMQ (reference sequence). The V and J ends lost 5 bases and 4 bases, in that order; junction bases with no gene match: 7. The sample comes from a study of cytomegalovirus exposure and HLA in healthy donors. Study results and limitations: Later analysis found that TCR beta chains associated with HLA were more clonally expanded than other, equally common chains. Reported performance of the classifier showed diagnosis of cytomegalovirus status with high specificity and sensitivity.

The PCR used 60 Vbeta and 13 Jbeta primers. TCRdb keeps only in-frame clones here, not all; method: immunoSEQ multiplex PCR. The sample comprises about 150,000 clones, about 76% of which are singletons, and around 5% rests with the top ten. The V and J genes are TRBV13 and TRBJ1-3; 8 bases line up with TRBD1. The receptor was derived from a woman under 30 in good health and CMV-seropositive. The sequenced material came from PBMCs. The CDR3: CASSTSGGAGNTIYF. CDR3 nucleotides: TGTGCCAGCAGCACTTCAGGGGGCGCCGGAAACACCATATATTTT.